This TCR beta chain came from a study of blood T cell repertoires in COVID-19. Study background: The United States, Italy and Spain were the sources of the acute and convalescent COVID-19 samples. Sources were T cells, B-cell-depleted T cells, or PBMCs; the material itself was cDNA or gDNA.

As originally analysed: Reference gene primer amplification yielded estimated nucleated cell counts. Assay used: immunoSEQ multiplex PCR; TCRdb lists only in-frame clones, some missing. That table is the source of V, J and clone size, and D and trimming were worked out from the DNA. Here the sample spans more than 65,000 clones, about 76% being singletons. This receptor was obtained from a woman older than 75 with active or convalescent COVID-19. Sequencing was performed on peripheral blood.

CDR3 residues: CASSQEAAGGELREKLFF. CDR3 sequence (DNA): TGCGCCAGCAGCCAAGAAGCGGCGGGAGGGGAGCTAAGGGAAAAACTGTTTTTT. This chain links TRBV4-3 with TRBJ1-4; a possible D gene is TRBD1 (5 bases). The germline V and J ends were trimmed by 0 bases and 8 bases, with 22 bases remaining between them. CDR1 LGHNA and CDR2 YSLEER come from the germline V gene. CDR3 length equals 18 residues.